This TCR beta chain was found in a study of PD-L1 blockade in urothelial cancer. Whole-study context: Beginning at some point between 2013 and 2014, patients received atezolizumab, given as 1,200 mg intravenously every 3 weeks. Prior regimens of chemotherapy numbered 0 to 3 per patient.

The data were produced by immunoSEQ multiplex PCR, yet TCRdb's version contains in-frame clones alone and is incomplete. The sample shows more than 80,000 clones, 82% of them seen only once. The CDR3 contains 16 residues. V lost 1 base and J lost 4, with 15 bases in between. Germline V gene sequence: CDR1 SGHRS, CDR2 YFSETQ. This TCR was recovered from a man between 65 and 85 years old with urothelial cancer. V gene TRBV5-1 combines with J gene TRBJ2-1; tentative D call: TRBD1 (6 bases). This specimen was PBMCs, taken around atezolizumab (anti-PD-L1) treatment. This CDR3 reads CASSLRAGQSYNEQFF. The CDR3 nucleotides read TGCGCCAGCAGCTTGAGGGCCGGACAGAGTTACAATGAGCAGTTCTTC.